What follows are 10 T cell receptor beta chains derived from one specimen sequenced in a study of blood T cell repertoires in COVID-19. The method was immunoSEQ multiplex PCR; TCRdb's version includes in-frame clones alone and lacks a portion of them. The sample includes 35,000 to 45,000 clones, under 90% seen only once; the top ten take around 0.41%. The source material was peripheral blood. Receptors originate from a human donor in a cohort sampled during active COVID-19.

The gene calls are TRBV19 and TRBJ1-1; the D gene is possibly TRBD1 (5 bases). The CDR3 has 14 amino acids. Trimming took 3 bases from V and 0 from J, leaving 8 bases between them. CDR1 is LNHDA, CDR2 SQIVND, per germline (reference sequence). CDR3 sequence reads: CASSIQGLNTEAFF. CDR3 nucleotides: TGTGCCAGTAGTATCCAGGGATTGAACACTGAAGCTTTCTTT.

The gene calls are TRBV14 and TRBJ2-7; 8 nucleotides agree with TRBD2. The CDR3 spans 15 residues. Germline CDR1 reads SGHDN; CDR2 reads FVKESK. The J segment lost 0 bases and the V segment lost 5 bases, leaving 6 bases of the junction unmatched. The CDR3 sequence is CASSRTGTSSYEQYF. CDR3 DNA: TGTGCCAGCAGCAGGACCGGGACTAGCTCCTACGAGCAGTACTTC.

This clone appeared once. The V call is TRBV5-1, the J call TRBJ2-3; the D gene is possibly TRBD1 (7 bases). Trimming cost V 3 bases and J 0 bases, with 11 bases left between them. This CDR3 is 15 amino acids long. Germline V CDR1 and CDR2: SGHRS, YFSETQ. CDR3 in amino acids: CASSWRDSSTDTQYF. DNA for the CDR3: TGCGCCAGCAGCTGGAGGGACAGCAGCACAGATACGCAGTATTTT. The complete variable domain, with remaining parts taken from reference TRBV5-1 and TRBJ2-3, reads KAGVTQTPRYLIKTRGQQVTLSCSPISGHRSVSWYQQTPGQGLQFLFEYFSETQRNKGNFPGRFSGRQFSNSRSEMNVSTLELGDSALYLCASSWRDSSTDTQYFGPGTRLTVL.

The chain joins TRBV11-2 to TRBJ1-3, with D perhaps TRBD1 (5 bases). This CDR3 has 13 residues. CDR1 is SGHAT and CDR2 is FQNNGV in the germline V gene. V lost 4 bases and J lost 1, with 5 bases in between. The CDR3, as DNA: TGTGCCAGCAGCTCAGGGTCTGGAAACACCATATATTTT. Protein: CASSSGSGNTIYF. The full variable domain, completed using reference TRBV11-2 and TRBJ1-3, is EAGVAQSPRYKIIEKRQSVAFWCNPISGHATLYWYQQILGQGPKLLIQFQNNGVVDDSQLPKDRFSAERLKGVDSTLKIQPAKLEDSAVYLCASSSGSGNTIYFGEGSWLTVV.

The chain uses TRBV19 and TRBJ2-7; 9 nucleotides match TRBD1. With V trimmed by 3 bases and J by 0 bases, 3 bases remained unmatched. The V gene's germline CDR1 is LNHDA and CDR2 SQIVND (reference sequence). The CDR3 is 15 amino acids. Here the CDR3 reads CASSMTGGRSYEQYF. The CDR3 nucleotides read TGTGCCAGTAGTATGACAGGGGGACGCTCCTACGAGCAGTACTTC. Looking up the rest from reference TRBV19 and TRBJ2-7 gives the full variable domain: DGGITQSPKYLFRKEGQNVTLSCEQNLNHDAMYWYRQDPGQGLRLIYYSQIVNDFQKGDIAEGYSVSREKKESFPLTVTSAQKNPTAFYLCASSMTGGRSYEQYFGPGTRLTVT.

The J gene is TRBJ1-2, the V gene TRBV20-1, with 9 bases lining up with TRBD1. Germline V gives CDR1 DFQATT, CDR2 SNEGSKA (reference sequence). The V gene end was trimmed by 3 bases and the J gene end by 1 base; junction bases not matched to a gene: 3. This CDR3 has 14 residues. CDR3 sequence (DNA): TGCAGTGCTAGTGGGGGACAGGGTAACTATGGCTACACCTTC. This encodes CSASGGQGNYGYTF.

The J gene is TRBJ1-2, the V gene TRBV6-5, with 7 nucleotides matching TRBD1. The ends lost 0 bases at V and 4 bases at J; junction bases unmatched: 8. The CDR3 is 16 residues long. Germline lookup yields CDR1 MNHEY and CDR2 SVGAGI. CDR3: CASSYSAGGILYGYTF. The CDR3, as DNA: TGTGCCAGCAGTTACTCGGCAGGGGGAATACTCTATGGCTACACCTTC.

The chain links TRBV5-5 to TRBJ1-5, with unresolved D. Germline V gene data show CDR1 as SGHKS and CDR2 as YYEKEE (reference sequence). CDR3 length equals 14 residues. Trimming pared 2 bases from V and 6 bases from J, leaving 12 bases between. The CDR3: CASSFSLGAQPQHF. For the CDR3, the DNA is TGTGCCAGCAGCTTCTCCCTCGGTGCTCAGCCCCAGCATTTT. Variable domain in full (rest from reference TRBV5-5 and TRBJ1-5): DAGVTQSPTHLIKTRGQQVTLRCSPISGHKSVSWYQQVLGQGPQFIFQYYEKEERGRGNFPDRFSARQFPNYSSELNVNALLLGDSALYLCASSFSLGAQPQHFGDGTRLSIL.

V gene TRBV9 combines with J gene TRBJ2-3, with TRBD2 matching over 10 bases. Germline V gene lookup returns CDR1 SGDLS and CDR2 YYNGEE. The CDR3 consists of 15 residues. The J segment lost 3 bases and the V segment lost 4 bases, leaving 5 bases of the junction unmatched. Here the CDR3 reads CASSPGLAITDTQYF. The DNA for the CDR3 is TGTGCCAGCAGCCCGGGACTAGCGATAACAGATACGCAGTATTTT.

The chain couples TRBV5-6 to TRBJ1-1; perhaps TRBD1 as D (5 bases). With 3 bases removed from V and 4 bases from J, the gap between germline ends came to 16 bases. CDR1 is SGHDT, CDR2 YYEEEE, per germline. The length of the CDR3 is 15 residues. Here the CDR3 DNA reads TGTGCCAGCAGCTCCCTTGGGGGGATTGGCACTGAAGCTTTCTTT. Residues: CASSSLGGIGTEAFF. Complete variable domain (other parts from reference TRBV5-6 and TRBJ1-1): DAGVTQSPTHLIKTRGQQVTLRCSPKSGHDTVSWYQQALGQGPQFIFQYYEEEERQRGNFPDRFSGHQFPNYSSELNVNALLLGDSALYLCASSSLGGIGTEAFFGQGTRLTVV.